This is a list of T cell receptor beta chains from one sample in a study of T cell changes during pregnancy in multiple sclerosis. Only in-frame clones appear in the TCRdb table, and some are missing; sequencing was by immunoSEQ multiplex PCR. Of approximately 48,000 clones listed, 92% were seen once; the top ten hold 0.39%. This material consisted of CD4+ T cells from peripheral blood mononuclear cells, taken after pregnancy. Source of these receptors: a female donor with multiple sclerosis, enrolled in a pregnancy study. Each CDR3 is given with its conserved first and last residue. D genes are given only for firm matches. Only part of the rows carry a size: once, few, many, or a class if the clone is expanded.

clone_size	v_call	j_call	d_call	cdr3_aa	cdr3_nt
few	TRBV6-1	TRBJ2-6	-	CASTFVSGANVLTF	TGTGCCAGCACCTTCGTCTCTGGGGCCAACGTCCTGACTTTC
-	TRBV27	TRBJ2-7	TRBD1	CASRRMGQSYEQYF	TGTGCCAGCAGACGTATGGGACAGTCCTACGAGCAGTACTTC
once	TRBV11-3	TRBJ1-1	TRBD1	CASSGGQGRTEAFF	TGTGCCAGCAGCGGCGGACAGGGACGGACTGAAGCTTTCTTT
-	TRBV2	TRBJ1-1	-	CASSRQFVEAFF	TGTGCCAGCAGCCGACAGTTTGTTGAAGCTTTCTTT
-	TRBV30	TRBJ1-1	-	CAVRRGSNTEAFF	TGTGCGGTCCGGCGGGGCAGTAACACTGAAGCTTTCTTT
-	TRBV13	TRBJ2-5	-	CATRRGGAGQRKETQYF	TGTGCCACCCGACGGGGGGGGGCGGGACAGAGAAAAGAGACCCAGTACTTC
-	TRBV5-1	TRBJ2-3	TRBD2	CASSPGLAARTSTDTQYF	TGCGCCAGCAGCCCTGGACTAGCGGCACGAACTAGCACAGATACGCAGTATTTT
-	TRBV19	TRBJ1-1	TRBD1	CASIPTLGQGDTEAFF	TGTGCCAGTATTCCCACTTTAGGACAGGGCGACACTGAAGCTTTCTTT
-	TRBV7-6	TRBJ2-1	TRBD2	CASSLTLAEGGEQFF	TGTGCCAGCAGCCTAACACTAGCGGAGGGGGGTGAGCAGTTCTTC
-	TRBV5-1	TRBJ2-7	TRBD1	CASSLGSGQDTYEQYF	TGCGCCAGCAGCTTGGGGTCAGGACAGGACACCTACGAGCAGTACTTC
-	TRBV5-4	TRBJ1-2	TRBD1	CASSLTGGASQGYTF	TGTGCCAGCAGCTTAACAGGGGGCGCTTCCCAGGGCTACACCTTC
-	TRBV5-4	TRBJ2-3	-	CASKGGLYTDTQYF	TGTGCCAGCAAGGGGGGGCTCTACACAGATACGCAGTATTTT
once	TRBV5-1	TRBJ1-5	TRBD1	CASSPNGQGNQPQHF	TGCGCCAGCAGCCCCAATGGACAGGGCAATCAGCCCCAGCATTTT
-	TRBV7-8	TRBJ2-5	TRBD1	CASSRRRTGGVQETQYF	TGTGCCAGCAGCCGAAGAAGGACAGGGGGAGTCCAAGAGACCCAGTACTTC
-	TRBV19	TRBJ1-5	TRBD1	CASSPAEGQGASGNQPQHF	TGTGCCAGTAGCCCAGCAGAGGGACAGGGGGCGAGTGGCAATCAGCCCCAGCATTTT
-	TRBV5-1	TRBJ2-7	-	CASSSTGRYEQYF	TGCGCCAGCAGCTCGACGGGGAGGTACGAGCAGTACTTC
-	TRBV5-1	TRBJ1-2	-	CASSTGDRPFYGYTF	TGCGCCAGCAGTACGGGGGACCGACCCTTCTATGGCTACACCTTC
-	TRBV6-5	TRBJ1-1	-	CASSYTVGLEAFF	TGTGCCAGCAGTTACACGGTGGGACTTGAAGCTTTCTTT
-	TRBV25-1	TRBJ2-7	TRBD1	CASSDRTGSLLFSYEQYF	TGTGCCAGCAGTGATCGGACAGGGAGCCTTCTTTTCAGCTACGAGCAGTACTTC
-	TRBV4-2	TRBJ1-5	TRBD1	CASSPRQGAIDQPQHF	TGTGCCAGCAGCCCCCGACAGGGGGCTATCGATCAGCCCCAGCATTTT
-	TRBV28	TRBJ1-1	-	CASSPGIMNTEAFF	TGTGCCAGCAGCCCCGGTATCATGAACACTGAAGCTTTCTTT
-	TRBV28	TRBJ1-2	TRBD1	CASSSSGTGTRANGYTF	TGTGCCAGCAGCTCATCCGGGACAGGGACGAGAGCAAATGGCTACACCTTC
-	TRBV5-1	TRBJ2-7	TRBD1	CASSPGTGRFGEQYF	TGCGCCAGCAGCCCCGGGACAGGGAGATTCGGCGAGCAGTACTTC
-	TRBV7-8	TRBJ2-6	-	CASSLQGRGANVLTF	TGTGCCAGCAGCCTACAGGGTAGAGGGGCCAACGTCCTGACTTTC
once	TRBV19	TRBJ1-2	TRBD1	CASSLLRDRGSSNYGYTF	TGTGCCAGTAGTCTACTCCGGGACAGGGGGTCATCTAACTATGGCTACACCTTC
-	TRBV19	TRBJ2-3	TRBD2	CASSPGGAITDTQYF	TGTGCCAGCAGTCCGGGGGGAGCGATCACAGATACGCAGTATTTT
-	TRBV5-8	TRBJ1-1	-	CASTLFPGAEAFF	TGTGCCAGCACCCTTTTTCCAGGGGCTGAAGCTTTCTTT
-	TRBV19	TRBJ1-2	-	CASSRQALNYGYTF	TGTGCCAGTAGTCGCCAAGCGCTTAACTATGGCTACACCTTC
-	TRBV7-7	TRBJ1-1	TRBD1	CASSLDRGTEAFF	TGTGCCAGCAGCTTAGACAGGGGGACTGAAGCTTTCTTT
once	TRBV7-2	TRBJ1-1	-	CAVQQVMNTEAFF	TGTGCCGTACAACAGGTCATGAACACTGAAGCTTTCTTT
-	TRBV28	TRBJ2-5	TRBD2	CASSRFSGSETQYF	TGTGCCAGCAGTAGATTTAGCGGGAGCGAGACCCAGTACTTC
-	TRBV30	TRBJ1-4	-	CAWRRAPEKLFF	TGTGCCTGGAGGAGGGCCCCCGAAAAACTGTTTTTT
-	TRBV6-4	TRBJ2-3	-	CASSLRSSTDTQYF	TGTGCCAGCAGTCTTCGTTCTAGCACAGATACGCAGTATTTT
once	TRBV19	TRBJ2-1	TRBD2	CASRVEAGGFYNEQFF	TGTGCCAGTAGGGTGGAAGCGGGAGGGTTTTACAATGAGCAGTTCTTC
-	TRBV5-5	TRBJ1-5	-	CASSLALGINQPQHF	TGTGCCAGCAGCTTGGCTCTAGGCATCAATCAGCCCCAGCATTTT
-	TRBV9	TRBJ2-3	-	CASSVGAQSDTQYF	TGTGCCAGCAGCGTAGGGGCACAATCAGATACGCAGTATTTT
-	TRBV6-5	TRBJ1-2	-	CACRGGGNYGYTF	TGTGCCTGCCGGGGCGGGGGCAACTATGGCTACACCTTC
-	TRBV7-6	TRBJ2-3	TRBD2	CASSYALAGADTQYF	TGTGCCAGCAGTTACGCACTAGCGGGTGCAGATACGCAGTATTTT
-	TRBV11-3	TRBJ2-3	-	CASSPGGGSTDTQYF	TGTGCCAGCAGCCCGGGGGGCGGGAGCACAGATACGCAGTATTTT
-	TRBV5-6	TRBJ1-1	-	CASSLGVGGRTEAFF	TGTGCCAGCAGCTTGGGGGTCGGGGGAAGAACTGAAGCTTTCTTT
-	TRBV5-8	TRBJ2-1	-	CASKVHRGARSGEQFF	TGTGCCAGCAAGGTCCACCGGGGGGCGCGGTCTGGGGAGCAGTTCTTC
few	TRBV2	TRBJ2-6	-	CASSDVVAGANVLTF	TGTGCCAGCAGTGACGTAGTCGCTGGGGCCAACGTCCTGACTTTC
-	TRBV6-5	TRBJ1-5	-	CASSYREGQPQHF	TGTGCCAGCAGTTACAGGGAGGGTCAGCCCCAGCATTTT
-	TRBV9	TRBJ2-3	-	CASSVGGQDTQYF	TGTGCCAGCAGCGTAGGCGGACAAGATACGCAGTATTTT